Described below is a single T cell receptor (beta chain) sequence and its context. Its recognized antigen is unknown. The input lacks base qualities; no much larger clone sits a single base away. The source of the sample is a study of blood T cell repertoires in COVID-19 (dated by TCRdb to 2018 to 2020). Describing the broader study: Collaborator samples came from the United States, Italy and Spain and covered acute and convalescent phases of COVID-19. The prospective study material was composed of cDNA or gDNA derived from T cells, B-cell-depleted T cells, or PBMCs. Subjects who had been exposed to COVID-19, were actively infected with it, or had recovered from it provided the deeply sampled blood TCRbeta repertoires that made up the dataset. The repertoires were made available in a free public database intended to serve as a resource for research on the immune response to SARS-CoV-2. Samples came from the ongoing ImmuneRACE study (first 160 participants) plus 1,254 subjects from 6 global collaborators. A de-identified subject ID, COVID-19 status, age in years and sex were almost always included in the sample metadata. Where available, HLA class I and class II types were taken from metadata supplied by the sample provider and were not determined by assay-based typing. Overall study outcomes, separate from this receptor: The amount of clinical and demographic metadata varied by source and participant and was provided uncurated.

One collaborating source in Seattle enrolled patients during active infection and followed them longitudinally through the course of disease. Whole blood was collected in K2EDTA tubes by collaborating institutions according to the institutions' own protocols. For TCRbeta analysis, collaborators shipped samples in one of three forms: frozen whole blood, isolated PBMCs, or DNA extracted from either of those sample types. The CDR3 sequence holds 17 residues, the cysteine and phenylalanine included. Only the CDR3 DNA is retained, 51 bases long and in frame from the first base. After removal of 3 bases from V and 0 bases from J, the junction retains 8 bases not matched to a gene. CDR1 is given as MNHEY and CDR2 as SMNVEV, both from the germline V gene (reference sequence). The immunoSEQ Assay, a bias-controlled multiplex PCR, was used to amplify TCRbeta CDR3 regions from genomic DNA. The original pipeline was this. The number of nucleated cells in each sample was estimated from the amplification of reference gene primers within the assay. To quantify the absolute abundance of each unique TCRbeta CDR3 rearrangement, sequence reads were collapsed and filtered. For each sample, productive Simpson clonality was calculated by taking the square root of Simpson's diversity index across productive rearrangements. Sourced from immuneACCESS, this table was stored by TCRdb with only in-frame sequences that have V and J called. A share of the clones is absent; for the studies checked, an unresolved V gene accounts for under half, and the remainder has no known explanation. V and J calls and clone size are as listed in that table; D and trimming were resolved from the DNA. The sample table shows 85,000 to 100,000 clones, and roughly 89% are seen once. The top ten clones comprise about 18% of the sample.

This clonotype was sampled from a woman aged 60-70 years with COVID-19, enrolled during active disease. Sequencing was performed on peripheral blood. The chain couples TRBV27 to TRBJ2-3, with 8 junctional bases fitting TRBD2. The CDR3 reads as follows: CASSFRGGPLSTDTQYF. The DNA is as follows: TGTGCCAGCAGTTTCCGCGGGGGGCCGCTTAGCACAGATACGCAGTATTTT.